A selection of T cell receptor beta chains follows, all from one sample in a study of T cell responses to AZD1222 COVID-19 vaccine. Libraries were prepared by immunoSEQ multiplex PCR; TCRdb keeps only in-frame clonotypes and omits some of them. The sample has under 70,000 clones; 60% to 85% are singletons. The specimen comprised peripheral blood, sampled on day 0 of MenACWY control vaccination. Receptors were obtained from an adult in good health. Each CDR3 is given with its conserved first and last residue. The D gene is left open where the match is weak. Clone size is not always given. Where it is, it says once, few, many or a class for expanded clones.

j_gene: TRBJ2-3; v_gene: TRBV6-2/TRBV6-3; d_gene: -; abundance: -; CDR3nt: TGTGCCAGCAGTCTCTTGGGAACGGAGGCAGATACGCAGTATTTT; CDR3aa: CASSLLGTEADTQYF
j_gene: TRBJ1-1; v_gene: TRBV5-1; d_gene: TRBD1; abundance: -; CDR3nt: TGCGCCAGCAGCTTATCGACAGGGCTGGAGGGGGAAGCTTTCTTT; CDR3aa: CASSLSTGLEGEAFF
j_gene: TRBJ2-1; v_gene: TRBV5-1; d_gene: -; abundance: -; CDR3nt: TGCGCCAGCAGCTCCCCGAGGGGCCGGGAGCAGTTCTTC; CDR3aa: CASSSPRGREQFF
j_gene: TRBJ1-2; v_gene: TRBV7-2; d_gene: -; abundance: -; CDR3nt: TGTGCCAGCAGCTTAGAAGGGTGGAGTTACGGCTACACCTTC; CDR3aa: CASSLEGWSYGYTF
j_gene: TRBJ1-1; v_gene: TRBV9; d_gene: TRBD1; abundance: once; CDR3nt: TGTGCCAGCAGCCCACCCCTTCGGCAGGGGGACACTGAAGCTTTCTTT; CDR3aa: CASSPPLRQGDTEAFF
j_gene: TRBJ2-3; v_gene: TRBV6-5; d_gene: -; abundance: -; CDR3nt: TGTGCCAGCAGCGGAAACCTAGGACAGCCAGATACGCAGTATTTT; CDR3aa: CASSGNLGQPDTQYF
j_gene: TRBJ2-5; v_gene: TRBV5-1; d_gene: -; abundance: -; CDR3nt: TGCGCCAGCAGCTTGGACACAGGAAACCAAGAGACCCAGTACTTC; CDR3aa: CASSLDTGNQETQYF
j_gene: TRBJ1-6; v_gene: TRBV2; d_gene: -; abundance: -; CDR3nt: TGTGCCAGCAGTGAAGAGGGCTGGGGGTCACCCCTCCACTTT; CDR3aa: CASSEEGWGSPLHF
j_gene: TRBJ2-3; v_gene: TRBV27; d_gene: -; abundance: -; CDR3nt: TGTGCCAGCAGTTTTATACAGTTTGCTAGCACAGATACGCAGTATTTT; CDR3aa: CASSFIQFASTDTQYF
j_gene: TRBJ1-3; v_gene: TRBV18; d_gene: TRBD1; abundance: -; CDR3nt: TGTGCCAGCTCACCACCGACGACAGGGGCTGGAAACACCATATATTTT; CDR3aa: CASSPPTTGAGNTIYF
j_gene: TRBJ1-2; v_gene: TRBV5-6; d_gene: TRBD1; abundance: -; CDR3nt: TGTGCCAGCAGCTACGGACAGGGGGTTGGTGGCTACACCTTC; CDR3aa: CASSYGQGVGGYTF
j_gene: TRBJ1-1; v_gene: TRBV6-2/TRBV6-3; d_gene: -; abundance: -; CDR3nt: TGTGCCAGCAGTTACAGCAGCCGGGGGAGAGCTTTCTTT; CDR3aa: CASSYSSRGRAFF
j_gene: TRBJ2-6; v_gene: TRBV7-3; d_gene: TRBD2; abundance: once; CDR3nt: TGTGCCAGCAGCTTAACCGCTCTGGGGAGGGCTGGGGCCAACGTCCTGACTTTC; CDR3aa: CASSLTALGRAGANVLTF
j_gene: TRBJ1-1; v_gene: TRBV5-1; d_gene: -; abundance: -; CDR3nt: TGCGCCAGCAGCTTGAGGGAGGGGCGGAACACTGAAGCTTTCTTT; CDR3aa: CASSLREGRNTEAFF
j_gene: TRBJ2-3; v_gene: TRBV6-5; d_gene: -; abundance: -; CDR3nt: TGTGCCAGCAGCGGAAGGACACAAACAGATACGCAGTATTTT; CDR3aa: CASSGRTQTDTQYF
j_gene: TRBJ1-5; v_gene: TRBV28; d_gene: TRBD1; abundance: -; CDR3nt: TGTGCCAGCAGTTTCACCGACAGGGCAGCTCAGCCCCAGCATTTT; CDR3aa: CASSFTDRAAQPQHF
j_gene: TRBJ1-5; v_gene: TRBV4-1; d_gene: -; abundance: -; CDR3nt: TGCGCCAGCAGCCAATTCCTCGGTTGGGTGAGCAATCAGCCCCAGCATTTT; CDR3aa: CASSQFLGWVSNQPQHF
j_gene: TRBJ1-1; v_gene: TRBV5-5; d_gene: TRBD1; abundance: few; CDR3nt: TGTGCCAGCAGCTTTCACACAGGGGTGAGGAACACTGAAGCTTTCTTT; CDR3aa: CASSFHTGVRNTEAFF
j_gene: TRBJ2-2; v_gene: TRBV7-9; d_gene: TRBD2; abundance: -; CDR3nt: TGTGCCAGCAGCTTAGACTCCCTAGCGGGAGATTCCTCTGGAGGGGAGCTGTTTTTT; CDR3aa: CASSLDSLAGDSSGGELFF
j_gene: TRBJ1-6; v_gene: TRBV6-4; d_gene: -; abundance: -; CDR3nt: TGTGCCAGCAGTGCTGAGATCGATTCACCCCTCCACTTT; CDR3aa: CASSAEIDSPLHF
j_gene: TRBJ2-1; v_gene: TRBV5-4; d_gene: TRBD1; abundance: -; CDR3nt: TGTGCCAGCAGCCAAGGGACAGGTCGATACAATGAGCAGTTCTTC; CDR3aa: CASSQGTGRYNEQFF
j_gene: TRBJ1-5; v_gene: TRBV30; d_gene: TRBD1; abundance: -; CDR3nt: TGTGCCTGGAGTCAACAGGGGGATCAGCCCCAGCATTTT; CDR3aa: CAWSQQGDQPQHF